This is a list of T cell receptor beta chains from one sample in a study of T cell responses to AZD1222 COVID-19 vaccine. Sequencing used immunoSEQ multiplex PCR; TCRdb keeps in-frame clones, though not all of them. The table records over 150,000 clones, about nine tenths of them present only once. Specimen: peripheral blood, collected on day 0 of AZD1222 vaccination. These receptors were collected from an adult in good health. Each CDR3 is given with its conserved first and last residue. D genes are given only for firm matches. Part of the rows lack a size; the others show once, few, many or a class for expanded clones.

j_call v_call clone_size d_call cdr3_aa cdr3_nt
TRBJ2-2 TRBV21-1 . . CASSESTSGGAANTGELFF TGTGCCAGCAGCGAGTCGACTAGCGGGGGGGCCGCGAACACCGGGGAGCTGTTTTTT
TRBJ1-5 TRBV12-3/TRBV12-4 . . CASSLAKDQPQHF TGTGCCAGCAGTTTAGCGAAGGATCAGCCCCAGCATTTT
TRBJ1-2 TRBV5-6 . TRBD1 CASSPGTAYGYTF TGTGCCAGCAGCCCCGGGACAGCCTATGGCTACACCTTC
TRBJ2-7 TRBV15 . . CATSRPTGSHYEQYF TGTGCCACCAGCAGACCAACAGGGTCCCACTACGAGCAGTACTTC
TRBJ1-5 TRBV7-3 . . CASDLGGGQPQHF TGTGCCAGCGATTTGGGGGGCGGTCAGCCCCAGCATTTT
TRBJ2-2 TRBV5-5 . TRBD2 CASSLSGGAGTGELFF TGTGCCAGCAGCCTAAGCGGGGGGGCCGGCACCGGGGAGCTGTTTTTT
TRBJ2-7 TRBV13 . TRBD1 CASSGEQGEGAYEQYF TGTGCCAGCAGCGGGGAACAGGGGGAAGGGGCCTACGAGCAGTACTTC
TRBJ1-2 TRBV20-1 . . CSATDGTNYGYTF TGCAGTGCTACTGACGGGACTAACTATGGCTACACCTTC
TRBJ2-3 TRBV4-2 . TRBD2 CASSQASGGDTQYF TGTGCCAGCAGCCAAGCTAGCGGGGGGGATACGCAGTATTTT
TRBJ1-2 TRBV5-6 . . CASSSGTPSYGYTF TGTGCCAGCAGCTCCGGGACGCCCTCCTATGGCTACACCTTC
TRBJ2-7 TRBV7-2 . TRBD2 CASSLGLATYEQYF TGTGCCAGCAGCTTGGGACTAGCGACCTACGAGCAGTACTTC
TRBJ2-2 TRBV4-3 . . CASSQDTQKGFGGELFF TGCGCCAGCAGCCAAGATACCCAAAAGGGTTTCGGCGGGGAGCTGTTTTTT
TRBJ2-5 TRBV7-2 . TRBD1 CASSLARTGGGKTQYF TGTGCCAGCAGCTTGGCGAGGACAGGGGGGGGAAAGACCCAGTACTTC
TRBJ1-6 TRBV19 . TRBD1 CASSLGQGNSPLHF TGTGCCAGTAGTCTCGGACAGGGGAATTCACCCCTCCACTTT
TRBJ1-6 TRBV5-6 . . CASSFGGIRSLHF TGTGCCAGCAGCTTCGGAGGGATTAGGTCCCTCCACTTT
TRBJ2-7 TRBV10-3 . TRBD1 CAISESGQDYEQYF TGTGCCATCAGTGAGTCTGGACAGGACTACGAGCAGTACTTC
TRBJ2-5 TRBV7-2 . . CASSLGGVQETQYF TGTGCCAGCAGCTTAGGGGGGGTCCAAGAGACCCAGTACTTC
TRBJ2-1 TRBV2 . TRBD2 CASSLGLNNEQFF TGTGCCAGCAGCCTGGGACTAAACAATGAGCAGTTCTTC
TRBJ1-1 TRBV15 once TRBD1 CATSRDRDRATEAFF TGTGCCACCAGCAGAGATAGGGACAGGGCCACTGAAGCTTTCTTT
TRBJ2-1 TRBV21-1 . . CASSKGRGIENEQFF TGTGCCAGCAGCAAGGGGCGGGGGATTGAGAATGAGCAGTTCTTC
TRBJ2-3 TRBV5-1 . TRBD1 CASSFMTGGSTDTQYF TGCGCCAGCAGCTTTATGACAGGGGGTAGTACAGATACGCAGTATTTT
TRBJ2-7 TRBV7-9 . . CASSLLGSREQYF TGTGCCAGCAGCTTACTGGGCAGCCGGGAGCAGTACTTC
TRBJ1-3 TRBV5-6 many . CASSLRAGLGNTIYF TGTGCCAGCAGCTTGCGAGCTGGGCTTGGAAACACCATATATTTT
TRBJ2-3 TRBV2 . TRBD1 CASSDGQGLSDTQYF TGTGCCAGCAGTGACGGACAGGGGTTATCAGATACGCAGTATTTT
TRBJ2-5 TRBV7-2 . TRBD1 CASSTGTAETQYF TGTGCCAGCAGCACCGGGACAGCAGAAACCCAGTACTTC
TRBJ2-1 TRBV19 . . CASSSGTGIYNEQFF TGTGCCAGTAGTTCGGGGACGGGAATATACAATGAGCAGTTCTTC
TRBJ2-7 TRBV18 . . CASSPPGLNSYEQYF TGTGCCAGCTCACCACCGGGGCTGAACTCCTACGAGCAGTACTTC
TRBJ1-1 TRBV18 . . CASSQGLNTEAFF TGTGCCAGCTCACAGGGATTGAACACTGAAGCTTTCTTT
TRBJ1-5 TRBV9 . . CASSRGGVGNQPQHF TGTGCCAGCAGCCGCGGAGGAGTGGGCAATCAGCCCCAGCATTTT
TRBJ1-3 TRBV5-6 . . CASSLAGGAGNTIYF TGTGCCAGCAGCTTGGCGGGGGGTGCTGGAAACACCATATATTTT
TRBJ1-1 TRBV7-2 . . CASSSWGPLNTEAFF TGTGCCAGCAGCTCGTGGGGCCCCTTGAACACTGAAGCTTTCTTT
TRBJ1-2 TRBV14 . . CASSPDRQVNGYTF TGTGCCAGCAGCCCCGATAGACAGGTTAATGGCTACACCTTC
TRBJ2-3 TRBV6-5 . . CASSSYVVGATDTQYF TGTGCCAGCAGTTCTTACGTGGTTGGGGCAACAGATACGCAGTATTTT
TRBJ1-4 TRBV18 . . CASSSGGEKLFF TGTGCCAGCTCGTCCGGGGGTGAAAAACTGTTTTTT
TRBJ1-2 TRBV18 . . CASSPPGYGYTF TGTGCCAGCTCACCACCGGGCTATGGCTACACCTTC
TRBJ1-1 TRBV7-2 . . CDPRGVTNTEAFF TGTGATCCGAGGGGCGTTACGAACACTGAAGCTTTCTTT
TRBJ1-1 TRBV19 once . CASSITGGGEAFF TGTGCCAGTAGTATAACAGGCGGTGGTGAAGCTTTCTTT
TRBJ1-2 TRBV7-3 . TRBD1 CASSLTNRGLYTF TGTGCCAGCAGCTTAACAAACAGGGGTTTGTACACCTTC
TRBJ1-1 TRBV3-1/TRBV3-2 . . CASSQGPNTEAFF TGTGCCAGCAGCCAAGGTCCGAACACTGAAGCTTTCTTT
TRBJ2-3 TRBV13 . . CASSISTDTQYF TGTGCCAGCAGCATTAGCACAGATACGCAGTATTTT
TRBJ2-3 TRBV18 once TRBD1 CASSPTGGITDTQYF TGTGCCAGCTCGCCCACAGGGGGCATCACAGATACGCAGTATTTT
TRBJ2-2 TRBV5-1 . . CASSQLTENTGELFF TGCGCCAGCAGCCAACTGACAGAGAACACCGGGGAGCTGTTTTTT
TRBJ2-4 TRBV5-1 few . CASSIPQIAKNIQYF TGCGCCAGCAGCATCCCCCAGATAGCCAAAAACATTCAGTACTTC
TRBJ1-2 TRBV7-9 . TRBD1 CASSLGTGGGYTF TGTGCCAGCAGCTTAGGGACAGGGGGAGGCTACACCTTC
TRBJ1-6 TRBV4-2 . . CASSQRGAINNSPLHF TGTGCCAGCAGCCAACGGGGGGCGATAAATAATTCACCCCTCCACTTT
TRBJ1-1 TRBV6-5 few . CASSSRPRDTEAFF TGTGCCAGCAGTTCGCGGCCTCGGGACACTGAAGCTTTCTTT
TRBJ2-2 TRBV4-3 . . CASSRTKNTGELFF TGCGCCAGCAGCCGAACAAAGAACACCGGGGAGCTGTTTTTT
TRBJ2-1 TRBV4-3 . TRBD2 CASSQDSSGASSYNEQFF TGCGCCAGCAGCCAAGACTCTAGCGGGGCCAGCTCCTACAATGAGCAGTTCTTC
TRBJ2-5 TRBV5-4 . TRBD1 CASSEKSTGLRETQYF TGTGCCAGCAGTGAAAAATCGACAGGGTTGAGAGAGACCCAGTACTTC
TRBJ2-1 TRBV2 . TRBD2 CASSEEGLLAANEQFF TGTGCCAGCAGTGAGGAAGGACTACTAGCGGCTAATGAGCAGTTCTTC
TRBJ1-3 TRBV5-6 . TRBD1 CASSLIQGSGNTIYF TGTGCCAGCAGCCTCATACAGGGGTCTGGAAACACCATATATTTT
TRBJ2-7 TRBV6-5 . . CASSYSGAYEQYF TGTGCCAGCAGTTACTCGGGCGCCTACGAGCAGTACTTC